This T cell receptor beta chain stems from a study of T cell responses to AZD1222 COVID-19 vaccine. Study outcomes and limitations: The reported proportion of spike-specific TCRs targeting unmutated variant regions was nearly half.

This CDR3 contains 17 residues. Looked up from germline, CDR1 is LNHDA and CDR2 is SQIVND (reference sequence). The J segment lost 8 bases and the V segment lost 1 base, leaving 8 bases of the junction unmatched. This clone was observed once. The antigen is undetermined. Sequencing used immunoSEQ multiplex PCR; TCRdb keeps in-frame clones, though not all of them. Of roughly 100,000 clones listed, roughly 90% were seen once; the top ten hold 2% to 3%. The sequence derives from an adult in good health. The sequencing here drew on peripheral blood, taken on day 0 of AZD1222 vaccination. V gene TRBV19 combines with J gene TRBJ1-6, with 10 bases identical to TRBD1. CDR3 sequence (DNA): TGTGCCAGTAGTATAGGGTTTCGGACAGGGGGTGATTCACCCCTCCACTTT. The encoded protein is CASSIGFRTGGDSPLHF.